These 14 T cell receptor beta chains were all obtained from the same sample, sequenced in a study of shared clonotypes between healthy human individuals. Here immunoSEQ multiplex PCR was the method, and the copy in TCRdb shows in-frame clones only, minus some. This table has over a million clones, 78% appearing once. The sequenced sample was memory CD4+ T cells from PBMCs. Subset given: CD45RA-negative fraction. Receptors were obtained from a man in his late teens or twenties in good health. Some clones in this sample may be carry-over from other donors' samples.

V usage is TRBV29-1 and J usage is TRBJ2-7; D possibly uses TRBD1 or TRBD2 (6 bases each). Trimming pared 6 bases from V and 6 bases from J, leaving 15 bases between. The CDR3 length is 12 residues. Germline-derived CDR1 and CDR2 are SQVTM and ANQGSEA. CDR3 sequence reads: CSVVGGTSEQYF. Here the CDR3 DNA reads TGCAGCGTCGTGGGGGGCACAAGCGAGCAGTACTTC.

The chain joins TRBV25-1 to TRBJ2-5; 7 bases map to TRBD1. CDR1 and CDR2 from the germline V gene are MGHDK and SYGVNS. V gave up 1 base and J gave up 4 bases; unmatched junction bases: 6. CDR3 length: 15 residues. Written as DNA, the CDR3 is TGTGCCAGCAGTGAATTCAAGGGGGCCGGAGAGACCCAGTACTTC. Its protein is CASSEFKGAGETQYF.

The gene calls are TRBV7-3 and TRBJ1-1; 8 bases map to TRBD1. Germline trimming cut 3 bases from V and 5 bases from J; bases unmatched to any gene: 5. The CDR3 loop spans 14 amino acids. Looked up from germline, CDR1 is SGHTA and CDR2 is FQGTGA. CDR3 sequence reads: CASSFYGQGTEAFF. The DNA for the CDR3 is TGTGCCAGCAGCTTTTACGGACAGGGTACTGAAGCTTTCTTT. The variable domain in full, completed from reference TRBV7-3 and TRBJ1-1, reads GAGVSQTPSNKVTEKGKYVELRCDPISGHTALYWYRQSLGQGPEFLIYFQGTGAADDSGLPNDRFFAVRPEGSVSTLKIQRTERGDSAVYLCASSFYGQGTEAFFGQGTRLTVV.

The genes are TRBV7-8 and TRBJ1-1; weak D call: TRBD1 (6 bases). V was pared by 8 bases and J by 8 bases, with 15 bases between. Germline V lookup: CDR1 SGHVS, CDR2 FQNEAQ. The length of the CDR3 is 12 residues. The CDR3 nucleotides read TGTGCCAGCGGACACCTTACAGGGGAAGCTTTCTTT. Encoded protein: CASGHLTGEAFF. Full variable domain (remainder filled in from reference TRBV7-8 and TRBJ1-1): GAGVSQSPRYKVAKRGQDVALRCDPISGHVSLFWYQQALGQGPEFLTYFQNEAQLDKSGLPSDRFFAERPEGSVSTLKIQRTQQEDSAVYLCASGHLTGEAFFGQGTRLTVV.

In this sample, this clone turned up a few times. Other DNA variants within this sample encode the same CDR3. This chain uses TRBV5-4 with TRBJ2-3, with 9 bases lining up with TRBD2. This CDR3 region has 13 residues. Germline V CDR1 and CDR2: SGHNT, YYREEE (reference sequence). The CDR3 sequence: CAAGLAGPDTQYF. CDR3 nucleotides: TGTGCAGCGGGGCTAGCGGGACCAGATACGCAGTATTTT.

CDR3 sequence reads: CSSRQGITADTQYF. The CDR3 nucleotides read TGCAGCTCTCGACAGGGCATAACCGCAGATACGCAGTATTTT. The V gene is TRBV29-1, the J gene TRBJ2-3; 7 bases are shared with TRBD1. This CDR3 contains 14 residues. The V gene's germline CDR1 is SQVTM and CDR2 ANQGSEA. The V and J ends lost 8 bases and 4 bases, in that order; junction bases with no gene match: 12.

Ten or more counts support this clone. The chain carries TRBV18 and TRBJ2-1, with 12 nucleotides matching TRBD2. With 6 bases clipped from V and 8 bases from J, the junction kept 11 bases outside the gene matches. CDR3 length: 16 residues. Germline CDR1 and CDR2: KGHSH and LQKENI. DNA for the CDR3: TGTGCCAGCTCCCGCCTAGCGGGAGGGCTTGTGGATGAGCAGTTCTTC. This translates into CASSRLAGGLVDEQFF.

The chain uses TRBV6-1 and TRBJ2-7; D ambiguous. The CDR3 runs to 13 residues. Germline CDR1 and CDR2: MNHNS and SASEGT. Trimming shortened V by 7 bases and J by 2 bases, and 12 bases separated the two germline ends. CDR3 in DNA: TGTGCCAGCAAAAGCGACGAAACCTACGAGCAGTACTTC. Translating gives CASKSDETYEQYF.

This clone was recorded only once. The chain employs TRBV7-2 and TRBJ2-1, with D possibly TRBD2 on 6 matching bases. The germline V gene encodes CDR1 SGHTA and CDR2 FQGNSA. This CDR3 is built from 15 residues. V lost 1 base to trimming and J lost 3 bases, with 10 bases between them. In nucleotides, the CDR3 is TGTGCCAGCAGCTTAGGACTAGTTAACTACAATGAGCAGTTCTTC. It is translated as CASSLGLVNYNEQFF.

On this clone itself: The same CDR3 can be traced to other DNA sequences in this sample. CDR3 loop: CASSLGGSGQETQYF. CDR3 DNA sequence: TGTGCCAGCAGCTTGGGGGGCTCGGGGCAAGAGACCCAGTACTTC. This chain joins TRBV7-3 and TRBJ2-5; D may be TRBD1 or TRBD2 (6 bases each). The CDR3 spans 15 residues. Trimming pared 3 bases from V and 2 bases from J, leaving 13 bases between. Looked up from germline, CDR1 is SGHTA and CDR2 is FQGTGA. The entire variable domain, with the rest obtained from reference TRBV7-3 and TRBJ2-5, is as follows: GAGVSQTPSNKVTEKGKYVELRCDPISGHTALYWYRQSLGQGPEFLIYFQGTGAADDSGLPNDRFFAVRPEGSVSTLKIQRTERGDSAVYLCASSLGGSGQETQYFGPGTRLLVL.

CDR3: CASTLAGITDTQYF. The CDR3 coding sequence is TGTGCCAGCACCCTAGCGGGGATCACAGATACGCAGTATTTT. The chain links TRBV7-9 to TRBJ2-3; 9 nucleotides align to TRBD2. The CDR3 spans 14 residues. With 7 bases clipped from V and 2 bases from J, the junction kept 4 bases outside the gene matches. Germline V gene sequence: CDR1 SEHNR, CDR2 FQNEAQ (reference sequence).

The rearrangement links TRBV5-8 to TRBJ2-5, with 8 bases matching TRBD2. The J segment lost 5 bases and the V segment lost 2 bases, leaving 8 bases of the junction unmatched. This CDR3 spans 15 amino acids. The V gene's germline CDR1 is SGHTS and CDR2 YDEGEE. The CDR3 loop reads CASSLAAGGTETQYF. In nucleotides, the CDR3 is TGTGCCAGCAGCTTAGCCGCGGGAGGTACTGAGACCCAGTACTTC.

This CDR3 is CASSDSSRGRNYGYTF. CDR3 nucleotide sequence: TGCGCCAGCAGTGATTCCTCTCGGGGGCGAAACTATGGCTACACCTTC. The chain employs TRBV10-2 and TRBJ1-2, with D possibly matching TRBD1 (6 bases). V was shortened by 3 bases and J by 2 bases, with 16 bases between the two germline ends. Germline lookup yields CDR1 WSHSY and CDR2 SAAADI. The CDR3 runs 16 residues.

Here the CDR3 reads CASRPGQALGEQYF. The DNA of the CDR3 is TGTGCCAGCAGGCCGGGACAGGCATTGGGCGAGCAGTACTTC. The chain is built from TRBV6-5 and TRBJ2-5, with TRBD1 matching 8 bases. Matching the DNA end better, TRBJ2-7 makes the J call doubtful. The germline CDR1 and CDR2 sequences are MNHEY and SVGAGI. The CDR3 totals 14 residues.